This TCR beta chain was profiled in a study of CD8 T cells in Susac syndrome. The table lists this clonotype with a few counts. The sequenced target, TCR beta, came from blood CD8+ and CD4+ T cells. The multiple sclerosis controls comprised treatment-naive patients whose relapsing-remitting disease was stable or active. CD8+ and CD4+ T cells were negatively isolated; TEMRA cells were FACS-enriched. RNA was extracted with the RNeasy kit, and a quantity of 0.5 to 1 ug was reverse transcribed using random hexamers. Amplification of TCR beta CDR3 across 54 Vbeta and 13 Jbeta was performed with immunoSEQ multiplex PCR. TCRdb recomputed calls from the immunoSEQ multiplex PCR reads with MiXCR, one row per CDR3 protein. The profile shows 300,000 to 350,000 distinct CDR3 sequences, approximately 90% of them singletons. CDR1 is SGHRS, CDR2 YFSETQ, per germline. This CDR3 has 14 residues. V was shortened by 3 bases and J by 0 bases, with 6 bases between the two germline ends.

This rearrangement joins TRBV5-1 to TRBJ2-2; D is ambiguous. The sequence derives from a human donor with multiple sclerosis. The sequenced sample was CD4+ T cells from PBMCs. CDR3 bases: TGCGCCAGCAGCTGGACGGCGAACACCGGGGAGCTGTTTTTT. Residues: CASSWTANTGELFF. Variable domain in full (rest from reference TRBV5-1 and TRBJ2-2): KAGVTQTPRYLIKTRGQQVTLSCSPISGHRSVSWYQQTPGQGLQFLFEYFSETQRNKGNFPGRFSGRQFSNSRSEMNVSTLELGDSALYLCASSWTANTGELFFGEGSRLTVL.